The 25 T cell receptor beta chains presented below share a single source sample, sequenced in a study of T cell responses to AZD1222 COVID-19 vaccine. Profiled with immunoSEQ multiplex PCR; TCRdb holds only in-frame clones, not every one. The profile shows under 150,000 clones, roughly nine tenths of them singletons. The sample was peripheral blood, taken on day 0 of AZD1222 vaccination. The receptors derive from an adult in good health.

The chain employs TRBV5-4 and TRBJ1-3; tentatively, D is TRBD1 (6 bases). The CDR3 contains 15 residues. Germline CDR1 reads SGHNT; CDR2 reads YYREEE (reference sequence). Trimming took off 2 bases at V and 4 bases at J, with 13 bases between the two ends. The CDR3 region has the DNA TGTGCCAGCAGCTTAAGGGGGAGGTCGGGAAACACCATATATTTT. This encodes CASSLRGRSGNTIYF. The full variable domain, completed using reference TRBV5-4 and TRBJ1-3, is ETGVTQSPTHLIKTRGQQVTLRCSSQSGHNTVSWYQQALGQGPQFIFQYYREEENGRGNFPPRFSGLQFPNYSSELNVNALELDDSALYLCASSLRGRSGNTIYFGEGSWLTVV.

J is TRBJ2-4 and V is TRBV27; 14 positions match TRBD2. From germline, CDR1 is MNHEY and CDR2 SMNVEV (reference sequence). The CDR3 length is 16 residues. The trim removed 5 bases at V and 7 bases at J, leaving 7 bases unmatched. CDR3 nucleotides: TGTGCCAGCAGTCCGACGGGACTAGCGGGGGACAACATTCAGTACTTC. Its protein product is CASSPTGLAGDNIQYF.

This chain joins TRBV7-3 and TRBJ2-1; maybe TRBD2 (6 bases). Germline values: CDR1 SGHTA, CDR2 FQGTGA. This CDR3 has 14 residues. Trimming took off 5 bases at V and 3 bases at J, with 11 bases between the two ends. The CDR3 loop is CASSRAGLYNEQFF. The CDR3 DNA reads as TGTGCCAGCAGCCGAGCGGGCCTCTACAATGAGCAGTTCTTC. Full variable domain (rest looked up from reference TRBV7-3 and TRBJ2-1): GAGVSQTPSNKVTEKGKYVELRCDPISGHTALYWYRQSLGQGPEFLIYFQGTGAADDSGLPNDRFFAVRPEGSVSTLKIQRTERGDSAVYLCASSRAGLYNEQFFGPGTRLTVL.

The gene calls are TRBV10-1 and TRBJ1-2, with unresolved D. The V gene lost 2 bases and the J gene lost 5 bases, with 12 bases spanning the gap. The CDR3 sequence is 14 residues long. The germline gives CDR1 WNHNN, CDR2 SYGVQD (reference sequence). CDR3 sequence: CASSEAPGVYGYTF. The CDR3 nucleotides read TGCGCCAGCAGTGAGGCGCCGGGAGTTTATGGCTACACCTTC.

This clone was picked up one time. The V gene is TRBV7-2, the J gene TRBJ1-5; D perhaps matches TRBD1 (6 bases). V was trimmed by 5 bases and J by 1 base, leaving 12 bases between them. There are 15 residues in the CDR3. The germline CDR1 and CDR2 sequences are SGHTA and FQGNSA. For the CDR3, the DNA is TGTGCCAGCAGCGGAGGACAGACAAGCAATCAGCCCCAGCATTTT. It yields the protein CASSGGQTSNQPQHF.

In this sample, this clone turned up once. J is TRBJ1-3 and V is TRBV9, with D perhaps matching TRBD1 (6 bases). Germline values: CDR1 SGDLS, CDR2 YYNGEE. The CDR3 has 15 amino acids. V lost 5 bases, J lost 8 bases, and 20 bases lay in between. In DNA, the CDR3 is TGTGCCAGCAGTACTAACAGGGATTTGGGTGACACCATATATTTT. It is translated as CASSTNRDLGDTIYF.

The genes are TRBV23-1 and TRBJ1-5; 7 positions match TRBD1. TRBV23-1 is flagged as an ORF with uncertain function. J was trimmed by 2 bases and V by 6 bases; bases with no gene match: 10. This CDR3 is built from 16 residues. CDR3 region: CASSHRQGFGNQPQHF. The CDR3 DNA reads TGCGCCAGCAGCCACCGACAGGGCTTCGGCAATCAGCCCCAGCATTTT.

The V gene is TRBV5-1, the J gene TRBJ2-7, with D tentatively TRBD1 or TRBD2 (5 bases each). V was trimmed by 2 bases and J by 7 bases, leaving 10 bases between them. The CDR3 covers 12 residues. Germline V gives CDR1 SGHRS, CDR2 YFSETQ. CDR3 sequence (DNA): TGCGCCAGCAGCTTCGAGGGGAGAGAGCAGTACTTC. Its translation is CASSFEGREQYF.

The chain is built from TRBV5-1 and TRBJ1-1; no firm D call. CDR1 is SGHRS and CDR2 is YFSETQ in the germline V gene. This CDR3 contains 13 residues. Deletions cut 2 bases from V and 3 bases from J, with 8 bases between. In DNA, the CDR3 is TGCGCCAGCAGCTTCACAGCGGACACTGAAGCTTTCTTT. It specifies CASSFTADTEAFF.

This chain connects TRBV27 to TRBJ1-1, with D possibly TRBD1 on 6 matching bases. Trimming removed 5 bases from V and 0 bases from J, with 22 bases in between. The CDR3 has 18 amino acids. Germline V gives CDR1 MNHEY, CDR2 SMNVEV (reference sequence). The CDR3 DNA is TGTGCCAGCAGTACTACCCCCAGGGGTTTGGTTATGAACACTGAAGCTTTCTTT. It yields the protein CASSTTPRGLVMNTEAFF.

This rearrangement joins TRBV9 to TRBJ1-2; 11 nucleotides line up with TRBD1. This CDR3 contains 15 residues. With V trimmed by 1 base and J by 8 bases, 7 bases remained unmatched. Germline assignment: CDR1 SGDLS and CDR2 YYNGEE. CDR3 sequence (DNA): TGTGCCAGCAGCGTAAGTGGACAGGGGGCTAGAGGCTACACCTTC. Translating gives CASSVSGQGARGYTF.

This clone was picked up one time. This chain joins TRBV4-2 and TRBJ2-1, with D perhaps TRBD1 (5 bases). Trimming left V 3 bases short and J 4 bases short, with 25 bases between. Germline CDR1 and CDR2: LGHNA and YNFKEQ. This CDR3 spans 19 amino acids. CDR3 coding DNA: TGTGCCAGCAGCCATCCGGGTAAAGTTAGGGTTAGGGGATACAATGAGCAGTTCTTC. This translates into CASSHPGKVRVRGYNEQFF.

The CDR3 here is CASSHPRDRFFYNEQFF. CDR3 nucleotides: TGTGCCAGCAGCCACCCACGGGACCGCTTCTTCTACAATGAGCAGTTCTTC. V usage is TRBV7-9 and J usage is TRBJ2-1, with D possibly being TRBD1 or TRBD2 (5 bases each). This CDR3 contains 17 residues. CDR1 is SEHNR and CDR2 is FQNEAQ in the germline V gene (reference sequence). Trimming removed 5 bases at V and 3 bases at J, with 20 bases between.

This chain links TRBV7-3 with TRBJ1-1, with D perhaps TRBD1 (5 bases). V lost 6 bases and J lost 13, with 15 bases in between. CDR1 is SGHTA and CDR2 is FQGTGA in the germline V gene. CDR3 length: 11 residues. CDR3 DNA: TGTGCCAGCAGTGCGGGGGGGAAGCTTTTCTTT. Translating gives CASSAGGKLFF. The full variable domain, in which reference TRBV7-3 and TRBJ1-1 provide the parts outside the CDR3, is GAGVSQTPSNKVTEKGKYVELRCDPISGHTALYWYRQSLGQGPEFLIYFQGTGAADDSGLPNDRFFAVRPEGSVSTLKIQRTERGDSAVYLCASSAGGKLFFGQGTRLTVV.

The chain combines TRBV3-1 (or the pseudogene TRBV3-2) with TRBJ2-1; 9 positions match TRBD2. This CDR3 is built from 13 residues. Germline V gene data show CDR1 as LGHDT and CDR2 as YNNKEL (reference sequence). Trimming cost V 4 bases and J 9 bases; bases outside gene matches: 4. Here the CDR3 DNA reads TGTGCCAGCAGCCCCGGGACTAGCAGTGAGCAGTTCTTC. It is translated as CASSPGTSSEQFF.

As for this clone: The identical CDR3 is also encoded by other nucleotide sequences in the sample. The CDR3 sequence is CASSTRTASYEQYF. The CDR3, as DNA: TGCGCCAGCAGCACCCGGACAGCCTCCTACGAGCAGTACTTC. V is TRBV5-1 and J is TRBJ2-7; D is perhaps TRBD1 (6 bases). Deletions cut 4 bases from V and 0 bases from J, with 11 bases between. This CDR3 comprises 14 residues. Germline V gives CDR1 SGHRS, CDR2 YFSETQ.

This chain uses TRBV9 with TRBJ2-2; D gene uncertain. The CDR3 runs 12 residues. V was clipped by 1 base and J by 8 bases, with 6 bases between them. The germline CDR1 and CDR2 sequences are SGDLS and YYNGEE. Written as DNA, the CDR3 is TGTGCCAGCAGCGTACTCGAGGGGGAGCTGTTTTTT. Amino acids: CASSVLEGELFF.

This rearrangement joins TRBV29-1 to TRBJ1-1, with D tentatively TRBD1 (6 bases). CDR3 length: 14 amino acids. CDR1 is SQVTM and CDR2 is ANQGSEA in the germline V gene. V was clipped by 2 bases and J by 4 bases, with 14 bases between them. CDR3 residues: CSVEQREGGTEAFF. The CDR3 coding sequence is TGCAGCGTTGAACAGCGGGAGGGGGGCACTGAAGCTTTCTTT.

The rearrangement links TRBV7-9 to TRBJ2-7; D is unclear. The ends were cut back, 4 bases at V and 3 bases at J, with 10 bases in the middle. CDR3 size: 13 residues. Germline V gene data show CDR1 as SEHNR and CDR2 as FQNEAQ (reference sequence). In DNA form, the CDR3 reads TGTGCCAGCAGCTCCGGGCCGCTCTACGAGCAGTACTTC. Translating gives CASSSGPLYEQYF.

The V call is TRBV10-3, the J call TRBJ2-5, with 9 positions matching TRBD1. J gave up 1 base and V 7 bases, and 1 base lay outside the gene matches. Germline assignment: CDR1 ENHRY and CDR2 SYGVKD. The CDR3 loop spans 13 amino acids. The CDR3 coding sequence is TGTGCCATCACGGACAGGGGCCAAGAGACCCAGTACTTC. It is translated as CAITDRGQETQYF.

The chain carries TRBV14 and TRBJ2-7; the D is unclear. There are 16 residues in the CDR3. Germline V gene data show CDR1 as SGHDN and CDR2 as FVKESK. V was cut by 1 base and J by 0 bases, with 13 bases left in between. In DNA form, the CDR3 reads TGTGCCAGCAGCCAAGGCCCTCAAGGCAGCTCCTACGAGCAGTACTTC. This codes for CASSQGPQGSSYEQYF. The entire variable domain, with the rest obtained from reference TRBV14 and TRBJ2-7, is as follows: EAGVTQFPSHSVIEKGQTVTLRCDPISGHDNLYWYRRVMGKEIKFLLHFVKESKQDESGMPNNRFLAERTGGTYSTLKVQPAELEDSGVYFCASSQGPQGSSYEQYFGPGTRLTVT.

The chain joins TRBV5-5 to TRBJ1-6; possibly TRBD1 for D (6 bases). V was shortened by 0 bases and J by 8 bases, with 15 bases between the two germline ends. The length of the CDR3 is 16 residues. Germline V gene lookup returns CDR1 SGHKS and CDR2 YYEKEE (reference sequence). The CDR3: CASSLVFPGADSPLHF. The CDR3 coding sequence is TGTGCCAGCAGCTTGGTATTTCCGGGGGCGGATTCACCCCTCCACTTT.

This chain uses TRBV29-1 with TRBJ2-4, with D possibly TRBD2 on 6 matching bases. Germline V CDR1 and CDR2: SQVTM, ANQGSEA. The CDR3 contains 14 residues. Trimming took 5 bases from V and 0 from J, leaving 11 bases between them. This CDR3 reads CSVRGRLAKNIQYF. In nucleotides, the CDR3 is TGCAGCGTTCGGGGGAGGCTAGCCAAAAACATTCAGTACTTC.

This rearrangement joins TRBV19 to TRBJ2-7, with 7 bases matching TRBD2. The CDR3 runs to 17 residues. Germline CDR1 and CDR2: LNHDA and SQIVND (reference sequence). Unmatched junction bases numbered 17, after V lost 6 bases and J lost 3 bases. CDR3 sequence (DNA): TGTGCCAGTAGCGCCTGGCAAGGGGACTATCGTAGCTACGAGCAGTACTTC. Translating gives CASSAWQGDYRSYEQYF. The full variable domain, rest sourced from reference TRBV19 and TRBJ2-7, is DGGITQSPKYLFRKEGQNVTLSCEQNLNHDAMYWYRQDPGQGLRLIYYSQIVNDFQKGDIAEGYSVSREKKESFPLTVTSAQKNPTAFYLCASSAWQGDYRSYEQYFGPGTRLTVT.

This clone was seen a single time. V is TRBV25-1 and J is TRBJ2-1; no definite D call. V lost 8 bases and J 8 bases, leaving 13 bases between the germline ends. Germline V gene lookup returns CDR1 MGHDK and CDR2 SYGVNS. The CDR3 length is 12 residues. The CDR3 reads CASGHPAHEQFF. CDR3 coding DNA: TGTGCCAGCGGCCACCCGGCCCATGAGCAGTTCTTC.